These T cell receptor beta chains were read from a single sample in a study of T cell responses to AZD1222 COVID-19 vaccine. Sequencing was performed with immunoSEQ multiplex PCR; in TCRdb, only in-frame clones are kept and a portion is missing. The sample consists of tens of thousands of clones, about 83% of them appearing once. Sequencing was performed on peripheral blood, taken on day 0 of AZD1222 vaccination. The source of these receptors is an adult in good health. The CDR3 runs from the conserved cysteine through the conserved F or W. The D gene is left open where the match is weak. Clone size is not always given. Where it is, it says once, few, many or a class for expanded clones.

j_gene | v_gene | d_gene | abundance | CDR3aa | CDR3nt
TRBJ2-5 | TRBV19 | NA | NA | CASSITLGRETQYF | TGTGCCAGTAGTATAACCCTAGGTCGAGAGACCCAGTACTTC
TRBJ2-1 | TRBV27 | NA | once | CASRYYPSYNEQFF | TGTGCCAGCAGATACTACCCCTCCTACAATGAGCAGTTCTTC
TRBJ1-1 | TRBV29-1 | NA | NA | CSATQYAGTEAFF | TGCAGCGCAACCCAATACGCGGGCACTGAAGCTTTCTTT
TRBJ1-2 | TRBV21-1 | NA | NA | CASSKPQDSNTF | TGTGCCAGCAGCAAACCTCAGGATTCGAACACCTTC
TRBJ2-3 | TRBV4-1 | TRBD2 | NA | CASSQGLAGVTDTQYF | TGCGCCAGCAGCCAAGGATTAGCGGGAGTGACAGATACGCAGTATTTT
TRBJ1-6 | TRBV4-1 | NA | NA | CASSQDPYGVSYNSPLHF | TGCGCCAGCAGCCAAGATCCGTATGGGGTTTCCTATAATTCACCCCTCCACTTT
TRBJ1-1 | TRBV2 | TRBD1 | NA | CATKSRDREERTEAFF | TGTGCCACCAAGTCCCGGGACAGGGAAGAAAGGACTGAAGCTTTCTTT
TRBJ2-6 | TRBV4-1 | NA | NA | CASSQAESFSGANVLTF | TGCGCCAGCAGCCAAGCCGAGAGTTTCTCTGGGGCCAACGTCCTGACTTTC
TRBJ2-1 | TRBV10-3 | NA | NA | CAIARTPGSDEQFF | TGTGCCATTGCAAGGACCCCGGGGTCGGATGAGCAGTTCTTC
TRBJ2-3 | TRBV10-1 | TRBD1 | NA | CASGQGVSTDTQYF | TGCGCCAGCGGGCAGGGGGTATCCACAGATACGCAGTATTTT
TRBJ1-5 | TRBV28 | TRBD1 | NA | CASSTLGTGANQPQHF | TGTGCCAGCAGTACCCTCGGGACAGGAGCCAATCAGCCCCAGCATTTT
TRBJ2-7 | TRBV15 | TRBD1 | NA | CATSRAVGTGAYEQYF | TGTGCCACCAGCAGAGCGGTAGGGACAGGGGCGTACGAGCAGTACTTC
TRBJ1-1 | TRBV4-3 | NA | NA | CASSQDGDEGTEAFF | TGCGCCAGCAGCCAAGATGGCGATGAGGGCACTGAAGCTTTCTTT
TRBJ2-3 | TRBV5-1 | TRBD2 | NA | CASSLNLAGGTDTQYF | TGCGCCAGCAGCTTGAATCTAGCGGGGGGCACAGATACGCAGTATTTT
TRBJ2-2 | TRBV12-3/TRBV12-4 | NA | once | CASSPQGGELFF | TGTGCCAGCAGCCCCCAGGGCGGGGAGCTGTTTTTT
TRBJ1-6 | TRBV5-1 | NA | NA | CASSLAGNNSPLHF | TGCGCCAGCAGCTTGGCCGGTAATAATTCACCCCTCCACTTT
TRBJ1-1 | TRBV20-1 | NA | few | CSASFSWGTEAFF | TGCAGTGCTAGTTTCAGTTGGGGCACTGAAGCTTTCTTT
TRBJ2-1 | TRBV5-1 | TRBD2 | NA | CASRTSGGAHEQFF | TGCGCCAGCAGAACCAGCGGGGGGGCCCATGAGCAGTTCTTC
TRBJ2-7 | TRBV18 | NA | NA | CASSPTAGYEQYF | TGTGCCAGCTCACCAACGGCAGGGTACGAGCAGTACTTC
TRBJ2-2 | TRBV9 | TRBD1 | NA | CASTPTGGTGGELFF | TGTGCCAGCACACCGACAGGGGGAACGGGCGGGGAGCTGTTTTTT
TRBJ2-1 | TRBV5-6 | NA | NA | CASSSNPTGEQFF | TGTGCCAGCAGCTCGAATCCTACGGGTGAGCAGTTCTTC
TRBJ2-1 | TRBV21-1 | NA | NA | CAACESYNEQFF | TGTGCCGCCTGTGAGAGTTACAATGAGCAGTTCTTC
TRBJ2-1 | TRBV18 | TRBD1 | NA | CASSTRTGANEQFF | TGTGCCAGCTCAACACGGACAGGGGCCAATGAGCAGTTCTTC
TRBJ2-3 | TRBV5-5 | NA | NA | CASSLLRVDTQYF | TGTGCCAGCAGCTTGCTCAGGGTGGATACGCAGTATTTT
TRBJ2-1 | TRBV4-1 | NA | NA | CASSQVPGPAPYNEQFF | TGCGCCAGCAGCCAAGTCCCTGGGCCAGCCCCCTACAATGAGCAGTTCTTC
TRBJ2-6 | TRBV3-1/TRBV3-2 | NA | NA | CASSQTRSVSGANVLTF | TGTGCCAGCAGCCAGACACGGTCCGTCTCTGGGGCCAACGTCCTGACTTTC
TRBJ1-1 | TRBV30 | NA | NA | CAWSRTQSTEAFF | TGTGCCTGGAGTCGTACGCAGAGCACTGAAGCTTTCTTT
TRBJ1-2 | TRBV7-2 | NA | NA | CASSPPGYGYTF | TGTGCCAGCAGCCCCCCAGGGTATGGCTACACCTTC
TRBJ1-1 | TRBV5-1 | NA | NA | CASSGPTHRWDTEAFF | TGCGCCAGCAGCGGACCCACCCACCGGTGGGACACTGAAGCTTTCTTT
TRBJ2-1 | TRBV5-1 | TRBD2 | once | CASSPGTSGTEQFF | TGCGCCAGCAGTCCCGGGACTAGCGGGACCGAGCAGTTCTTC
TRBJ1-2 | TRBV28 | NA | once | CASRPIMGQLSGYGYTF | TGTGCCAGCAGACCCATCATGGGCCAACTGTCGGGGTATGGCTACACCTTC
TRBJ2-7 | TRBV11-2 | NA | NA | CASSLGFREIAYEQYF | TGTGCCAGCAGCTTAGGGTTCAGGGAGATCGCCTACGAGCAGTACTTC
TRBJ2-2 | TRBV27 | TRBD1 | NA | CASKRDRTNTGELFF | TGTGCCAGCAAGAGGGACAGGACGAACACCGGGGAGCTGTTTTTT
TRBJ2-1 | TRBV27 | TRBD1 | NA | CASSLKGRGLGGSYNEQFF | TGTGCCAGCAGTTTAAAGGGCAGGGGGCTGGGTGGCTCCTACAATGAGCAGTTCTTC
TRBJ2-3 | TRBV4-1 | NA | NA | CASSQAGTLDTQYF | TGCGCCAGCAGCCAAGCTGGGACACTTGATACGCAGTATTTT
TRBJ2-1 | TRBV5-1 | TRBD2 | NA | CASSFSGSSYNEQFF | TGCGCCAGCAGCTTTAGCGGGTCATCCTACAATGAGCAGTTCTTC
TRBJ2-3 | TRBV7-8 | NA | NA | CASSLDRAGTANTQYF | TGTGCCAGCAGCTTAGATCGGGCGGGGACCGCAAATACGCAGTATTTT
TRBJ2-7 | TRBV11-2 | NA | NA | CASSLLGHRGAAHYEQYF | TGTGCCAGCAGCTTATTAGGGCACAGAGGGGCCGCACACTACGAGCAGTACTTC
TRBJ2-5 | TRBV9 | NA | NA | CASSVAGSEETQYF | TGTGCCAGCAGCGTAGCCGGGTCCGAGGAGACCCAGTACTTC
TRBJ1-5 | TRBV28 | NA | NA | CASSLYPTGRGNQPQHF | TGTGCCAGCAGTTTATACCCGACGGGGCGCGGCAATCAGCCCCAGCATTTT
TRBJ2-1 | TRBV12-3/TRBV12-4 | NA | once | CASRTGSYNEQFF | TGTGCCAGCAGAACAGGATCCTACAATGAGCAGTTCTTC
TRBJ1-2 | TRBV7-9 | TRBD1 | NA | CASSSSDRGGYGYTF | TGTGCCAGCAGCTCCTCAGACAGGGGCGGCTATGGCTACACCTTC
TRBJ2-2 | TRBV9 | NA | NA | CASSPELRTGELFF | TGTGCCAGCAGCCCCGAGCTCCGCACCGGGGAGCTGTTTTTT
TRBJ1-2 | TRBV12-3/TRBV12-4 | TRBD1 | NA | CASRYPGGDGYTF | TGTGCCAGCAGGTACCCAGGGGGGGATGGCTACACCTTC